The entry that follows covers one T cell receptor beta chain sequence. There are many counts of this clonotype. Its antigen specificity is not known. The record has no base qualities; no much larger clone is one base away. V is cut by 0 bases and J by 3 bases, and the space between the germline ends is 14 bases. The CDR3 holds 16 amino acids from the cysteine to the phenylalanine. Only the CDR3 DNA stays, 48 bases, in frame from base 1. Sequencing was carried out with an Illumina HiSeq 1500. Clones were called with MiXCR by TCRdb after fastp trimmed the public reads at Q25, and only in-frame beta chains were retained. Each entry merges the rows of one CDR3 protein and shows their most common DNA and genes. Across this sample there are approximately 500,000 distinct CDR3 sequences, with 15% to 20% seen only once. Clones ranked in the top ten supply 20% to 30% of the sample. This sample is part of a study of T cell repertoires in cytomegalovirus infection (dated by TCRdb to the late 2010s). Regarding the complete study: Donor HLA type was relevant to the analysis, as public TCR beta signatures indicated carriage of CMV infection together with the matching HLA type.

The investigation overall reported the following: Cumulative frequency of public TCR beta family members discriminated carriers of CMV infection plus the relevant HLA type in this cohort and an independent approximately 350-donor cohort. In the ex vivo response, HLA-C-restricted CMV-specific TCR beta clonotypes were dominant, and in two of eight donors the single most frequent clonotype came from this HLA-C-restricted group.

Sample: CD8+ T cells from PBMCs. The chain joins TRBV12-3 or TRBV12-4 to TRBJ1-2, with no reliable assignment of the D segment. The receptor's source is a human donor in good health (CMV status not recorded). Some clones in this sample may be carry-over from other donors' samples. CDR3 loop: CASSLALRADDYGYTF. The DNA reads TGTGCCAGCAGTTTAGCGCTTAGGGCAGACGACTATGGCTACACCTTC.